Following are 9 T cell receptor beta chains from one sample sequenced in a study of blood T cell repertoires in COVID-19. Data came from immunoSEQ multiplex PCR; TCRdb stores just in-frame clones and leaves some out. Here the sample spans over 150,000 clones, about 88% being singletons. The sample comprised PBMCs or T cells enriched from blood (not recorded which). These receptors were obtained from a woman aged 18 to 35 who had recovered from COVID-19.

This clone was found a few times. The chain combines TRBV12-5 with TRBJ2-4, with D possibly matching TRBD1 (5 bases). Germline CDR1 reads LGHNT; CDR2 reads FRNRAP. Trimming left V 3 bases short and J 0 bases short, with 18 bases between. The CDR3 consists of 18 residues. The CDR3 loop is CASGFLDNPQIAKNIQYF. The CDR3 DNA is TGTGCTAGTGGTTTCCTGGACAACCCACAGATAGCCAAAAACATTCAGTACTTC.

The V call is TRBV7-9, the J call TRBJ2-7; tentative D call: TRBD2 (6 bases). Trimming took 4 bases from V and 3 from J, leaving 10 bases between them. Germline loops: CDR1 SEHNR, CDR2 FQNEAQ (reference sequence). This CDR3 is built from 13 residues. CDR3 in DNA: TGTGCCAGCAGCTACCGGGACTTCTACGAGCAGTACTTC. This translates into CASSYRDFYEQYF.

The CDR3 reads CASSPLGTGSNEQFF. The CDR3 DNA reads TGTGCCAGCTCACCTCTGGGGACAGGGTCTAATGAGCAGTTCTTC. The chain is built from TRBV18 and TRBJ2-1, with 9 bases matching TRBD1. Looked up from germline, CDR1 is KGHSH and CDR2 is LQKENI. CDR3 size: 15 residues. The trim removed 3 bases at V and 7 bases at J, leaving 7 bases unmatched. The whole variable domain, remainder taken from reference TRBV18 and TRBJ2-1, is NAGVMQNPRHLVRRRGQEARLRCSPMKGHSHVYWYRQLPEEGLKFMVYLQKENIIDESGMPKERFSAEFPKEGPSILRIQQVVRGDSAAYFCASSPLGTGSNEQFFGPGTRLTVL.

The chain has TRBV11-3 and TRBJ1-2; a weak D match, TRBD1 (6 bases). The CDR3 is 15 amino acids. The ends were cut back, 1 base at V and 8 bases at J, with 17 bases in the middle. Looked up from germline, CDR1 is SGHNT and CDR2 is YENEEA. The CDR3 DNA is TGTGCCAGCAGCTTAGGCAAGGGACAACTAGGGGGCTACACCTTC. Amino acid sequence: CASSLGKGQLGGYTF.

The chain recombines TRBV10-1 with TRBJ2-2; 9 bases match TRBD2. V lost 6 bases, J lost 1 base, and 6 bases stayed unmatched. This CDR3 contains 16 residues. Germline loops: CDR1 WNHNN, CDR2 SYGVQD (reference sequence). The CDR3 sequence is CASSPGGRGNTGELFF. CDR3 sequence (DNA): TGCGCCAGCAGCCCCGGCGGGAGGGGGAACACCGGGGAGCTGTTTTTT.

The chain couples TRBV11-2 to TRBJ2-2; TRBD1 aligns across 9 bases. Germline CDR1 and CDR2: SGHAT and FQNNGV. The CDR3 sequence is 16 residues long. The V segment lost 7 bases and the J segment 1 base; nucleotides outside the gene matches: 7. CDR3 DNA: TGTGCCAGCACCCACAGGGGGCAATTGAACACCGGGGAGCTGTTTTTT. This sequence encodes CASTHRGQLNTGELFF.

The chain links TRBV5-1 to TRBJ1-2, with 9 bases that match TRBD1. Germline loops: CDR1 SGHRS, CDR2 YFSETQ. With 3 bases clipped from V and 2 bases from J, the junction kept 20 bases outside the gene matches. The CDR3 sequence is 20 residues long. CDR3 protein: CASSWGLGGDREESNYGYTF. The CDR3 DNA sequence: TGCGCCAGCAGCTGGGGGCTCGGTGGGGACAGGGAGGAATCAAACTATGGCTACACCTTC. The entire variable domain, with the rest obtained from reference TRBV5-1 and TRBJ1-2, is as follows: KAGVTQTPRYLIKTRGQQVTLSCSPISGHRSVSWYQQTPGQGLQFLFEYFSETQRNKGNFPGRFSGRQFSNSRSEMNVSTLELGDSALYLCASSWGLGGDREESNYGYTFGSGTRLTVV.

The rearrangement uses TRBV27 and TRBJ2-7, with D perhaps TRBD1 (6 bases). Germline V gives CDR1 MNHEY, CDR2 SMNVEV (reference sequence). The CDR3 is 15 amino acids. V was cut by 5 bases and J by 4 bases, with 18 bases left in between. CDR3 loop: CASSPIRDTGYEQYF. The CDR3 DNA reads TGTGCCAGCAGTCCCATCCGGGACACGGGATACGAGCAGTACTTC.

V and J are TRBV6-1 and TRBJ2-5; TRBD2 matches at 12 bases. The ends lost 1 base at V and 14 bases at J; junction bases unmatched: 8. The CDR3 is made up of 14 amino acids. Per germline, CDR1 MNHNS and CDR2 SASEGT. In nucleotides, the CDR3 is TGTGCCAGCAGTGAAGGGACTAGCGGGGCCCCATACTACTTC. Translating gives CASSEGTSGAPYYF.